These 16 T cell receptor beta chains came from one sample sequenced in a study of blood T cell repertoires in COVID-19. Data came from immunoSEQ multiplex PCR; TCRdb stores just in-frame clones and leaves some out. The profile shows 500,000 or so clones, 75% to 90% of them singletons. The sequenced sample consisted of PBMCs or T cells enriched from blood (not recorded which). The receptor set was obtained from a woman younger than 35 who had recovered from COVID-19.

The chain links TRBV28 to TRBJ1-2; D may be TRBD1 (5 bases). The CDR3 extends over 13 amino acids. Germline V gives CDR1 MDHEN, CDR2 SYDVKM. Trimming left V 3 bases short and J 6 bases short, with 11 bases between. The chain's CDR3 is CASSFNAGHGYTF. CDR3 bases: TGTGCCAGCAGTTTCAACGCAGGGCATGGCTACACCTTC.

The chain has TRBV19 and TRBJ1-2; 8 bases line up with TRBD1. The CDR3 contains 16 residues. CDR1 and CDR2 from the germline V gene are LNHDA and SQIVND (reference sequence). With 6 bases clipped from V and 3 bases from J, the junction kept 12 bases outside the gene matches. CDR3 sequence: CASRGRGREDDYGYTF. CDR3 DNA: TGTGCCAGTAGAGGCAGGGGGCGCGAAGACGACTATGGCTACACCTTC.

CDR3 sequence (DNA): TGTGCCAGCAGCCAAGGGGGCGGGAGGGAGACCCAGTACTTC. Translated, it gives CASSQGGGRETQYF. The rearrangement joins TRBV3-1 (or the pseudogene TRBV3-2) to TRBJ2-5; 8 bases are shared with TRBD2. With 1 base clipped from V and 5 bases from J, the junction kept 3 bases outside the gene matches. The germline V gene encodes CDR1 LGHDT and CDR2 YNNKEL (reference sequence). This CDR3 region has 14 residues.

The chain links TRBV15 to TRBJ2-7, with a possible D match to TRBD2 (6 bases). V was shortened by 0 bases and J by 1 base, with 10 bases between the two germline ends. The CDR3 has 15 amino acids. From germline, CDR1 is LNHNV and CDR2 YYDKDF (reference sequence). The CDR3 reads CATSREAGTSYEQYF. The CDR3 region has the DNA TGTGCCACCAGCAGAGAAGCGGGTACGTCCTACGAGCAGTACTTC.

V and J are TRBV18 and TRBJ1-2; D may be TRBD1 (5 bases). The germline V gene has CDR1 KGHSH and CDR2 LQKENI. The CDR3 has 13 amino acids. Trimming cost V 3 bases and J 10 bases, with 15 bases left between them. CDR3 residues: CASSPGGDSVYTF. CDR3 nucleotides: TGTGCCAGCTCACCCGGCGGGGACTCAGTCTACACCTTC.

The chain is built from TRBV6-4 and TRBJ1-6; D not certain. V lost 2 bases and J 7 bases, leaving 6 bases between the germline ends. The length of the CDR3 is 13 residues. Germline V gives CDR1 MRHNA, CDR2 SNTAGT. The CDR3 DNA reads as TGTGCCAGCAGTGACACCCGGAATTCACCCCTCCACTTT. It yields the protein CASSDTRNSPLHF.

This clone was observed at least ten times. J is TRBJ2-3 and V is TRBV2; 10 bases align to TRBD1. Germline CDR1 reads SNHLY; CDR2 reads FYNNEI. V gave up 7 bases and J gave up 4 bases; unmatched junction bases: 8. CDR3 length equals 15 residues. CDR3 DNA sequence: TGTGCCAGCACCTACCTGGACAGGGGGGCAGATACGCAGTATTTT. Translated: CASTYLDRGADTQYF.

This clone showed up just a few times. CDR3 region: CAWNRGYGYTF. For the CDR3, the DNA is TGTGCCTGGAACCGAGGGTATGGCTACACCTTC. This rearrangement joins TRBV30 to TRBJ1-2; D is uncertain. This CDR3 contains 11 residues. From germline, CDR1 is GTSNPN and CDR2 SVGIG (reference sequence). The ends were cut back, 4 bases at V and 5 bases at J, with 8 bases in the middle.

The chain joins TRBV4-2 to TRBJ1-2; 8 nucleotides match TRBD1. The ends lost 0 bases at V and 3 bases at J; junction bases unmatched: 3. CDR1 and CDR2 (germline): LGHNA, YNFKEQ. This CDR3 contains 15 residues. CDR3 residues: CASSQEGDRYYGYTF. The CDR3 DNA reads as TGTGCCAGCAGCCAAGAAGGGGACAGGTACTATGGCTACACCTTC.

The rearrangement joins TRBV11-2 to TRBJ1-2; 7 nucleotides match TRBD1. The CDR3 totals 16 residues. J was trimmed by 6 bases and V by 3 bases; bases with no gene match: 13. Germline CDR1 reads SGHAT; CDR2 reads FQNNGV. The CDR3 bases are TGTGCCAGCAGCTTTTTCAAGGCAGGGGGTAATCATGGCTACACCTTC. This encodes CASSFFKAGGNHGYTF.

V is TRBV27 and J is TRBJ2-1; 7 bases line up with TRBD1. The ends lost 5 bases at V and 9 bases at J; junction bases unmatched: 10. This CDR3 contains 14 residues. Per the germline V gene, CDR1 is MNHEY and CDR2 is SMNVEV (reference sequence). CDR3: CASSPEYRGAEQFF. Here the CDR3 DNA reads TGTGCCAGCAGTCCGGAGTACAGGGGTGCTGAGCAGTTCTTC.

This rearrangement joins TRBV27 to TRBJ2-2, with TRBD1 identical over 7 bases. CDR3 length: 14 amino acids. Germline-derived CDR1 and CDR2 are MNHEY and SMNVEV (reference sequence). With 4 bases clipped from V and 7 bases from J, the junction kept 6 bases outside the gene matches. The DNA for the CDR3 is TGTGCCAGCAGTTATGGACAGGTTGACGGGGAGCTGTTTTTT. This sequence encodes CASSYGQVDGELFF.

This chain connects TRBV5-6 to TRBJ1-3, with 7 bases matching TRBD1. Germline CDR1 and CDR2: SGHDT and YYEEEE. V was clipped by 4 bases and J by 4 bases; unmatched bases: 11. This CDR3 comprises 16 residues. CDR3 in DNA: TGTGCCAGCAGCGGGAACAGGGGAATTAAGGGAAACACCATATATTTT. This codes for CASSGNRGIKGNTIYF.

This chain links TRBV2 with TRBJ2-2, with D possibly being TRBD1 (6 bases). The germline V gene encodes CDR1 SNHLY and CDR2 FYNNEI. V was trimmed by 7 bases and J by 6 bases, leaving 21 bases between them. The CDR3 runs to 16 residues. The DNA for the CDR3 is TGTGCCAGCACCCAGGGGTCACCCAGCGTTGCCGGGGAGCTGTTTTTT. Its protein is CASTQGSPSVAGELFF.

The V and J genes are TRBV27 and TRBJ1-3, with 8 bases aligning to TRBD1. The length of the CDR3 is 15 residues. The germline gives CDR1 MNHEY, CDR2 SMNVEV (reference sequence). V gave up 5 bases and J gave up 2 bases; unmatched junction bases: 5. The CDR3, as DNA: TGTGCCAGCAGTGGGGGACAGGAGGCTGGAAACACCATATATTTT. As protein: CASSGGQEAGNTIYF.

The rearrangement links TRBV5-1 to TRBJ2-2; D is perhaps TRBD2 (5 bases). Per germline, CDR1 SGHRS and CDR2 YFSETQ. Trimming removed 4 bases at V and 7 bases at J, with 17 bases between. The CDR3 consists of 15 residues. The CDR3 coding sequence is TGCGCCAGCAGCCTGGACCCGCGGGCGAGCGGGGAGCTGTTTTTT. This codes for CASSLDPRASGELFF.